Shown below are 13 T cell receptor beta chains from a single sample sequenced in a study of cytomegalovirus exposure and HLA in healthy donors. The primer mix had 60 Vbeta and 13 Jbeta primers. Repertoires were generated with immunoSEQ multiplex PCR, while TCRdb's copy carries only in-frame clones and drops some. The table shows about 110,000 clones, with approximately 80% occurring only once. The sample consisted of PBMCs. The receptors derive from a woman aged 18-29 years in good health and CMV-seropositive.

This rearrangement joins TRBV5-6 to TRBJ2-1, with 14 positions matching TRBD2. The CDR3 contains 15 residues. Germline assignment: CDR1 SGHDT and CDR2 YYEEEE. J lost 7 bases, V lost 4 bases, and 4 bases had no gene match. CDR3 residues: CASSGGTSGSNEQFF. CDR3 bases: TGTGCCAGCAGCGGAGGGACTAGCGGGAGTAATGAGCAGTTCTTC.

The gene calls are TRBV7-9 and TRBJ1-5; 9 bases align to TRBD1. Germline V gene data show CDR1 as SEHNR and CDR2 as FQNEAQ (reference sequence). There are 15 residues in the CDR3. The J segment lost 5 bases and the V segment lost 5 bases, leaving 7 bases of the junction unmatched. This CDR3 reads CASSPGQGRDQPQHF. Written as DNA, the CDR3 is TGTGCCAGCAGCCCCGGACAGGGGAGGGATCAGCCCCAGCATTTT.

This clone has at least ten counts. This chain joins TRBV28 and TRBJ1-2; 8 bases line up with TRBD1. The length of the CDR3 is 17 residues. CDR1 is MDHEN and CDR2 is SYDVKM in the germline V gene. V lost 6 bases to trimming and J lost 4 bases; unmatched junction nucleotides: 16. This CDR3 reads CASSQLTDGQGGYGYTF. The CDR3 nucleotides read TGTGCCAGCAGCCAATTGACGGACGGACAGGGAGGCTATGGCTACACCTTC.

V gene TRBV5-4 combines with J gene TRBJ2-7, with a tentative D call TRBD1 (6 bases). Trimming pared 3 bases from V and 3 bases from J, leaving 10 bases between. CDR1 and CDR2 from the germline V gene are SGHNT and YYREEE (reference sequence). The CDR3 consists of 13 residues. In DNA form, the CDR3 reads TGTGCCAGCAGCTCAGGGGAAGGCTACGAGCAGTACTTC. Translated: CASSSGEGYEQYF.

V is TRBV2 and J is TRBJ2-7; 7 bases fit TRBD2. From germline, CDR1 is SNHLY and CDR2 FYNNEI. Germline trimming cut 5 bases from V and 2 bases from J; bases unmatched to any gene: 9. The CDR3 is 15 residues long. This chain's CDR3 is CASSPGGPTPYEQYF. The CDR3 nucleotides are TGTGCCAGCAGTCCGGGAGGACCCACCCCCTACGAGCAGTACTTC.

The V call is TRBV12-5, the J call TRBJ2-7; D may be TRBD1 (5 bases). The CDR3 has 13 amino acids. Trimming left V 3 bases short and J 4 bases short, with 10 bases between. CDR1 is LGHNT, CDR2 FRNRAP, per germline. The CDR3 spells CASGFPQGYEQYF. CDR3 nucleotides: TGTGCTAGTGGTTTCCCCCAGGGTTACGAGCAGTACTTC.

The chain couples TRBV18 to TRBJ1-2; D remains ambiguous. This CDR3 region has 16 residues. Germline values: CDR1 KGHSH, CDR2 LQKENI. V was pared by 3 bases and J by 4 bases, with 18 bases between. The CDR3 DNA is TGTGCCAGCTCACCGCGGACTCAAAATGAGGGCTATGGCTACACCTTC. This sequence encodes CASSPRTQNEGYGYTF.

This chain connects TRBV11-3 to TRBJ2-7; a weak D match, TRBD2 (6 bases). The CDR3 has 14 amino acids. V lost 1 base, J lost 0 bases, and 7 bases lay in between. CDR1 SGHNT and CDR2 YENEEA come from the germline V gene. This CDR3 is CASSLAGSSYEQYF. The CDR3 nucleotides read TGTGCCAGCAGCTTAGCCGGGAGCTCCTACGAGCAGTACTTC.

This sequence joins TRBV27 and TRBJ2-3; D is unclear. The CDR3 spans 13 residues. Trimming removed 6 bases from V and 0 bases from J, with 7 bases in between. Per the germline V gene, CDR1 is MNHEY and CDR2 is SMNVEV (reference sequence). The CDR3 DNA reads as TGTGCCAGCAGGGCACTAAGCACAGATACGCAGTATTTT. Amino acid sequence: CASRALSTDTQYF.

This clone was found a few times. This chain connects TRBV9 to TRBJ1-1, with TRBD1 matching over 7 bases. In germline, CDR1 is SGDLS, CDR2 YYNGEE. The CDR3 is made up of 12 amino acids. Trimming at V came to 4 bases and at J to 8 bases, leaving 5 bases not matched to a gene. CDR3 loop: CASSPTGVEAFF. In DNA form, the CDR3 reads TGTGCCAGCAGCCCCACAGGGGTCGAAGCTTTCTTT.

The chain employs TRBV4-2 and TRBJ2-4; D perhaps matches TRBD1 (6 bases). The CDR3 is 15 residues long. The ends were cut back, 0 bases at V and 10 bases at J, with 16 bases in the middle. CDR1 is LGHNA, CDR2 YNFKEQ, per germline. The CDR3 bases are TGTGCCAGCAGCCAAGAGAGAGCAGGGGCCCCGATTCAGTACTTC. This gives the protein CASSQERAGAPIQYF.

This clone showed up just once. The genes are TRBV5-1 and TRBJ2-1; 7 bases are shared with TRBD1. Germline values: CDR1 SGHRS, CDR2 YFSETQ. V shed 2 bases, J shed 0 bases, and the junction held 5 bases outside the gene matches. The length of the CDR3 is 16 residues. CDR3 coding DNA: TGCGCCAGCAGCTTCCTCCGGGACAGCTCCTACAATGAGCAGTTCTTC. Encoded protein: CASSFLRDSSYNEQFF. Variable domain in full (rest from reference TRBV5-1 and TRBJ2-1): KAGVTQTPRYLIKTRGQQVTLSCSPISGHRSVSWYQQTPGQGLQFLFEYFSETQRNKGNFPGRFSGRQFSNSRSEMNVSTLELGDSALYLCASSFLRDSSYNEQFFGPGTRLTVL.

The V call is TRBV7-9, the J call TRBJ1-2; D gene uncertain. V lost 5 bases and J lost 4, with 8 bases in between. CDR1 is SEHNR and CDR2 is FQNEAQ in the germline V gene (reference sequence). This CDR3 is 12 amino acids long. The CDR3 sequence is CASSPSGYGYTF. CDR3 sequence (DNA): TGTGCCAGCAGCCCCTCCGGCTATGGCTACACCTTC.